Sequencing of this TCR beta chain was carried out in a study of T cell changes during pregnancy in multiple sclerosis. The protocol was immunoSEQ multiplex PCR, while the TCRdb copy is restricted to in-frame clones and leaves out a portion. This sample has fewer than 110,000 clones, with around 92% found just once. CDR1 MGHDK and CDR2 SYGVNS come from the germline V gene. Trimming stripped 1 base from V and 4 bases from J, with 17 bases between. The CDR3 sequence is 18 residues long. This clone has a single count. The chain carries TRBV25-1 and TRBJ2-6, with D perhaps TRBD2 (7 bases). This receptor was obtained from a female donor in good health, enrolled as a control in a pregnancy study. Sample: peripheral blood, taken in the third trimester of pregnancy. Written as DNA, the CDR3 is TGTGCCAGCAGTGAATTAAGGGGGGGTCGTATGGGGGCCAACGTCCTGACTTTC. Translation gives CASSELRGGRMGANVLTF.